This passage covers 32 T cell receptor beta chains from one sample sequenced in a study of blood T cell repertoires in COVID-19. Only in-frame clones appear in the TCRdb table, and some are missing; sequencing was by immunoSEQ multiplex PCR. This sample has under 130,000 clones, with roughly 80% found just once. Sequenced input: peripheral blood. The receptors originated from an elderly woman with acute or convalescent COVID-19.

V and J are TRBV18 and TRBJ1-5; 8 bases line up with TRBD1. The CDR3 is 13 residues long. With V trimmed by 6 bases and J by 9 bases, 7 bases remained unmatched. From germline, CDR1 is KGHSH and CDR2 LQKENI. DNA of the CDR3: TGTGCCAGCTCCCCCAGGGGGCGTTTGCCCCAGCATTTT. Encoded protein: CASSPRGRLPQHF.

V gene TRBV7-9 combines with J gene TRBJ2-2; a weak D match, TRBD1 (5 bases). The CDR3 is made up of 17 amino acids. V lost 5 bases to trimming and J lost 5 bases, with 21 bases between them. From germline, CDR1 is SEHNR and CDR2 FQNEAQ (reference sequence). The CDR3 here is CASSERLSQGQTGELFF. As DNA, the CDR3 is TGTGCCAGCAGCGAGAGGTTAAGTCAGGGCCAAACCGGGGAGCTGTTTTTT.

V and J are TRBV2 and TRBJ2-3; tentative D call: TRBD1 (5 bases). CDR1 SNHLY and CDR2 FYNNEI come from the germline V gene. Between the trimmed V and J ends, which lost 4 bases and 8 bases, there was a span of 13 bases. This CDR3 region has 13 residues. CDR3 protein: CASSALEQGTQYF. Written as DNA, the CDR3 is TGTGCCAGCAGTGCTCTAGAGCAGGGTACGCAGTATTTT.

This chain joins TRBV28 and TRBJ2-3; 8 bases fit TRBD2. The CDR3 contains 14 residues. Germline V gene sequence: CDR1 MDHEN, CDR2 SYDVKM. Trimming at V came to 5 bases and at J to 3 bases, leaving 4 bases not matched to a gene. The CDR3, as DNA: TGTGCCAGCAGTGAACCTAGCGGGACAGATACGCAGTATTTT. It specifies CASSEPSGTDTQYF.

This clone has just one count. The chain links TRBV19 to TRBJ2-5; 9 bases are shared with TRBD1. Trimming took 5 bases from V and 3 from J; bases not matched to a gene: 7. Germline CDR1 is LNHDA and CDR2 is SQIVND (reference sequence). The CDR3 runs to 15 residues. The CDR3 here is CASSPGTGREETQYF. Written as DNA, the CDR3 is TGTGCCAGTAGTCCAGGGACAGGGAGGGAAGAGACCCAGTACTTC.

The rearrangement uses TRBV19 and TRBJ2-5; 9 nucleotides line up with TRBD2. Germline-derived CDR1 and CDR2 are LNHDA and SQIVND (reference sequence). The ends lost 5 bases at V and 5 bases at J; junction bases unmatched: 9. The CDR3 covers 15 residues. The CDR3, as DNA: TGTGCCAGTAGTGTAGTAGCGGGAGTGATGGAGACCCAGTACTTC. Encoded protein: CASSVVAGVMETQYF.

V gene TRBV4-1 combines with J gene TRBJ1-3; D might be TRBD1 (5 bases). This CDR3 has 17 amino acids. V was trimmed by 2 bases and J by 0 bases, leaving 14 bases between them. Germline values: CDR1 MGHRA, CDR2 YSYEKL. The CDR3 loop is CASSQFLGGSSGNTIYF. The CDR3 DNA sequence: TGCGCCAGCAGCCAATTCTTGGGGGGAAGCTCTGGAAACACCATATATTTT.

The chain employs TRBV9 and TRBJ2-2, with TRBD2 matching over 8 bases. CDR1 is SGDLS and CDR2 is YYNGEE in the germline V gene. With V trimmed by 4 bases and J by 0 bases, 5 bases remained unmatched. This CDR3 spans 16 amino acids. This chain's CDR3 is CASSTRGGPNTGELFF. The DNA for the CDR3 is TGTGCCAGCAGCACCCGGGGGGGCCCGAACACCGGGGAGCTGTTTTTT.

This clone turned up a few times. The rearrangement uses TRBV3-1 (or the pseudogene TRBV3-2) and TRBJ2-5; 9 positions agree with TRBD2. In germline, CDR1 is LGHDT, CDR2 YNNKEL (reference sequence). V trimming: 4 bases; J trimming: 3 bases; junction bases outside the gene matches: 3. This CDR3 is 14 amino acids long. Written as DNA, the CDR3 is TGTGCCAGCAGCCCGACTAGCGGAGAAGAGACCCAGTACTTC. Translated, it gives CASSPTSGEETQYF.

This clone showed up just once. The chain carries TRBV12-3 or TRBV12-4 and TRBJ1-1; TRBD1 is a possible D gene (5 bases). The V and J ends lost 7 bases and 4 bases respectively, with 13 bases between them. The CDR3 is 13 residues long. The CDR3 nucleotides are TGTGCCAGCACCCAATTCAGGGCCACTGAAGCTTTCTTT. Translated: CASTQFRATEAFF.

The rearrangement links TRBV13 to TRBJ1-1; 8 bases are shared with TRBD1. Germline loops: CDR1 PRHDT, CDR2 FYEKMQ (reference sequence). J lost 6 bases, V lost 4 bases, and 10 bases had no gene match. The length of the CDR3 is 15 residues. The CDR3, as DNA: TGTGCCAGCAGCTCCCCCGACAGGGGTCTATCTGAAGCTTTCTTT. Translating it yields CASSSPDRGLSEAFF.

The DNA of the CDR3 is TGTGCCAGCAAAGGGGCCATGAGCTCCTACGAGCAGTACTTC. It translates to CASKGAMSSYEQYF. This chain connects TRBV11-1 to TRBJ2-7; weak D call: TRBD1 (5 bases). The V gene's germline CDR1 is SGHAT and CDR2 FQDESV (reference sequence). This CDR3 region has 14 residues. Trimming took 7 bases from V and 0 from J, leaving 13 bases between them. Looking up the rest from reference TRBV11-1 and TRBJ2-7 gives the full variable domain: EAEVAQSPRYKITEKSQAVAFWCDPISGHATLYWYRQILGQGPELLVQFQDESVVDDSQLPKDRFSAERLKGVDSTLKIQPAELGDSAMYLCASKGAMSSYEQYFGPGTRLTVT.

This clone appeared a single time. V is TRBV29-1 and J is TRBJ1-1, with 7 bases fitting TRBD1. The ends lost 7 bases at V and 9 bases at J; junction bases unmatched: 8. This CDR3 has 11 amino acids. Per germline, CDR1 SQVTM and CDR2 ANQGSEA. As DNA, the CDR3 is TGCAGCGGAACAGGGGCGGGTAAAGCTTTCTTT. Amino acids: CSGTGAGKAFF.

J is TRBJ2-2 and V is TRBV10-1, with D possibly being TRBD1 (6 bases). This CDR3 has 14 amino acids. CDR1 is WNHNN, CDR2 SYGVQD, per germline (reference sequence). V lost 4 bases and J 5 bases, leaving 11 bases between the germline ends. The CDR3 bases are TGCGCCAGCAGTGGACGAAGGGGGACCGGGGAGCTGTTTTTT. It specifies CASSGRRGTGELFF.

This clone turned up a few times. The chain couples TRBV4-1 to TRBJ2-7; TRBD1 agrees at 9 bases. V gave up 0 bases and J gave up 3 bases; unmatched junction bases: 6. Germline V gives CDR1 MGHRA, CDR2 YSYEKL. CDR3 length equals 16 residues. The CDR3 DNA follows: TGCGCCAGCAGCCAAGACCGGGACAGGGAATACTACGAGCAGTACTTC. Protein: CASSQDRDREYYEQYF.

The V and J genes are TRBV5-4 and TRBJ2-1; tentative D call: TRBD2 (5 bases). V lost 0 bases and J lost 9, with 7 bases in between. This CDR3 is 12 amino acids long. In germline, CDR1 is SGHNT, CDR2 YYREEE (reference sequence). CDR3 in amino acids: CASSLARGEQFF. CDR3 nucleotides: TGTGCCAGCAGCTTGGCCCGGGGTGAGCAGTTCTTC.

The chain employs TRBV5-4 and TRBJ2-5, with D possibly being TRBD2 (5 bases). Trimming took off 6 bases at V and 1 base at J, with 10 bases between the two ends. Germline loops: CDR1 SGHNT, CDR2 YYREEE (reference sequence). The CDR3 is made up of 13 amino acids. The CDR3 sequence is CASTARGQETQYF. In nucleotides, the CDR3 is TGTGCCAGCACCGCCCGGGGCCAAGAGACCCAGTACTTC.

This clone was picked up a small number of times. The chain uses TRBV7-9 and TRBJ2-1; 10 nucleotides agree with TRBD1. Germline CDR1 is SEHNR and CDR2 is FQNEAQ (reference sequence). Trimming took 5 bases from V and 5 from J; bases not matched to a gene: 6. The CDR3 consists of 15 residues. CDR3 protein: CASSLGTGDNNEQFF. CDR3 nucleotide sequence: TGTGCCAGCAGCCTCGGGACAGGGGACAACAATGAGCAGTTCTTC.

The chain links TRBV2 to TRBJ1-1, with D perhaps matching TRBD1 (5 bases). Germline CDR1 reads SNHLY; CDR2 reads FYNNEI. V lost 3 bases, J lost 4 bases, and 12 bases lay in between. The CDR3 consists of 14 residues. The CDR3 reads CASSDQGSGTEAFF. CDR3 sequence (DNA): TGTGCCAGCAGTGATCAGGGATCGGGCACTGAAGCTTTCTTT.

The CDR3 sequence: CASSPLGTGLTYEQYF. DNA for the CDR3: TGTGCCAGCAGCCCCCTCGGGACAGGGTTAACCTACGAGCAGTACTTC. The chain recombines TRBV3-1 (or the pseudogene TRBV3-2) with TRBJ2-7, with TRBD1 identical over 9 bases. With V trimmed by 4 bases and J by 2 bases, 9 bases remained unmatched. Germline CDR1 is LGHDT and CDR2 is YNNKEL (reference sequence). The CDR3 is 16 residues long.

This chain uses TRBV4-3 with TRBJ1-6; D not resolved. The CDR3 spans 18 residues. In germline, CDR1 is LGHNA, CDR2 YSLEER. V was shortened by 0 bases and J by 7 bases, with 19 bases between the two germline ends. CDR3 in DNA: TGCGCCAGCAGCCAAGAGCCTGCTGCGGGCTCGGGCAATTCACCCCTCCACTTT. Encoded protein: CASSQEPAAGSGNSPLHF.

This clone turned up a few times. The rearrangement links TRBV24-1 to TRBJ2-1, with 9 positions matching TRBD1. In germline, CDR1 is KGHDR, CDR2 SFDVKD. V lost 1 base, J lost 0 bases, and 3 bases stayed unmatched. The CDR3 contains 17 residues. This CDR3 is CATSDFKTGGSYNEQFF. The DNA for the CDR3 is TGTGCCACCAGTGATTTCAAGACAGGGGGCTCCTACAATGAGCAGTTCTTC.

In DNA, the CDR3 is TGTGCCAGCAGTTTCTCGGGACAGGGGGCTGGCAATGAGCAGTTCTTC. As protein: CASSFSGQGAGNEQFF. The chain joins TRBV28 to TRBJ2-1; 12 positions agree with TRBD1. CDR1 is MDHEN and CDR2 is SYDVKM in the germline V gene. The ends lost 3 bases at V and 6 bases at J; junction bases unmatched: 6. The CDR3 has 16 amino acids.

The chain couples TRBV14 to TRBJ2-7; TRBD2 aligns across 9 bases. V shed 1 base, J shed 3 bases, and the junction held 7 bases outside the gene matches. The CDR3 spans 16 residues. The germline V gene has CDR1 SGHDN and CDR2 FVKESK. The CDR3 bases are TGTGCCAGCAGCCAAGCTTGGCGGCGGGAGGGCTACGAGCAGTACGTC. This sequence encodes CASSQAWRREGYEQYV.

The chain recombines TRBV5-1 with TRBJ2-3; TRBD1 aligns across 9 bases. Germline V lookup: CDR1 SGHRS, CDR2 YFSETQ. The CDR3 totals 14 residues. V lost 4 bases, J lost 4 bases, and 4 bases stayed unmatched. This CDR3 reads CASSPGQGPDTQYF. The CDR3 nucleotides read TGCGCCAGCAGCCCTGGACAGGGGCCAGATACGCAGTATTTT.

This clone appeared a single time. V is TRBV5-1 and J is TRBJ2-7; a weak D match, TRBD2 (6 bases). The CDR3 extends over 14 amino acids. V was pared by 2 bases and J by 6 bases, with 15 bases between. CDR1 and CDR2 from the germline V gene are SGHRS and YFSETQ. CDR3 amino acids: CASSFNGRGSEQYF. DNA of the CDR3: TGCGCCAGCAGCTTCAACGGGAGAGGATCCGAGCAGTACTTC.

The chain links TRBV5-1 to TRBJ1-2, with D perhaps matching TRBD1 (5 bases). This CDR3 comprises 14 residues. The V gene lost 2 bases and the J gene lost 8 bases, with 16 bases spanning the gap. Germline V CDR1 and CDR2: SGHRS, YFSETQ. The CDR3 loop is CASSFSQGVGGYTF. DNA for the CDR3: TGCGCCAGCAGCTTTAGTCAGGGTGTGGGGGGCTACACCTTC. The whole variable domain, filled in from reference TRBV5-1 and TRBJ1-2, reads KAGVTQTPRYLIKTRGQQVTLSCSPISGHRSVSWYQQTPGQGLQFLFEYFSETQRNKGNFPGRFSGRQFSNSRSEMNVSTLELGDSALYLCASSFSQGVGGYTFGSGTRLTVV.

The chain uses TRBV27 and TRBJ2-3; no clear D. Germline CDR1 and CDR2: MNHEY and SMNVEV (reference sequence). There are 15 residues in the CDR3. V gave up 3 bases and J gave up 2 bases, with 12 bases separating them. The CDR3 is CASSFSTLLTDTQYF. As DNA, the CDR3 is TGTGCCAGCAGTTTTTCCACCTTACTCACAGATACGCAGTATTTT.

This chain joins TRBV2 and TRBJ2-1, with D uncertain. This CDR3 has 11 amino acids. CDR1 SNHLY and CDR2 FYNNEI come from the germline V gene. Trimming left V 5 bases short and J 8 bases short, with 7 bases between. The chain's CDR3 is CASSPNDEQFF. The CDR3 nucleotides are TGTGCCAGCAGTCCTAACGATGAGCAGTTCTTC.

The CDR3 here is CATSRDRGYEQYV. The CDR3 coding sequence is TGTGCCACCAGCAGAGATCGAGGTTACGAGCAGTACGTC. The chain recombines TRBV15 with TRBJ2-7; no firm D call. Looked up from germline, CDR1 is LNHNV and CDR2 is YYDKDF (reference sequence). Trimming shortened V by 0 bases and J by 4 bases, and 7 bases separated the two germline ends. The CDR3 totals 13 residues.

The V and J genes are TRBV19 and TRBJ1-2; unclear D gene. The CDR3 is 14 amino acids. The V end lost 6 bases, the J end lost 2 bases, and 13 bases lay between the germline ends. CDR1 and CDR2 from the germline V gene are LNHDA and SQIVND (reference sequence). CDR3 bases: TGTGCCAGTAGAGCGGAACCCGGGAACTATGGCTACACCTTC. It translates to CASRAEPGNYGYTF.

The chain links TRBV24-1 to TRBJ2-5, with a weak D call TRBD2 (6 bases). The CDR3 loop spans 14 amino acids. V lost 6 bases, J lost 2 bases, and 12 bases lay in between. Germline CDR1 KGHDR, CDR2 SFDVKD. The CDR3 DNA reads TGTGCCACCAGTCGATGGGGGGAACAAGAGACCCAGTACTTC. Translated: CATSRWGEQETQYF.